This T cell receptor (beta chain) is from a study of blood T cell repertoires in COVID-19. Study overall: Researchers got acute and convalescent COVID-19 samples from the United States, Italy and Spain.

The CDR3 length is 16 residues. After removal of 3 bases from V and 2 bases from J, the junction contained 10 bases not matched to a gene. Germline V gives CDR1 SGHDT, CDR2 YYEEEE. Clones were sequenced by immunoSEQ multiplex PCR, and TCRdb holds only the in-frame ones, with some missing. The sample lists around 260,000 clones, roughly 90% occurring once. The sample was peripheral blood. This receptor was identified in a man aged 25-40 years with active or convalescent COVID-19. V gene TRBV5-6 combines with J gene TRBJ1-2; 7 bases are shared with TRBD1. The CDR3 DNA reads as TGTGCCAGCAGCTCACAGGGGACTGAACTGAACTATGGCTACACCTTC. Amino acids: CASSSQGTELNYGYTF.